The clone carrying this TCR beta chain was detected many times. Its specificity is unknown. This specimen comes from a study of neurological immune-mediated disorders. General study points: CDR3 amino acid sequences found in expanded clones were never shared across subjects, suggesting private repertoires in all groups.

cDNA was made by 5'RACE with 10-nucleotide random UMIs. Over 170 million TCR-beta sequences from 15-18 subjects came out of each sequencing run. Via MiXCR, TCRdb re-called the 5' RACE reads, giving one row per CDR3 protein. The repertoire holds 60,000 to 80,000 distinct CDR3 sequences, with around 4.8% as singletons. Germline trimming cut 2 bases from V and 3 bases from J; bases unmatched to any gene: 6. This CDR3 spans 15 amino acids. Germline CDR1 MDHEN, CDR2 SYDVKM. The clonotype was recovered from a woman aged 50 to 65 with multiple sclerosis. Source material: PBMCs. V is TRBV28 and J is TRBJ2-7; 8 bases align to TRBD2. CDR3 DNA sequence: TGTGCCAGCAGTTTACGGCGGGGGGTCTTCTACGAGCAGTACTTC. It translates to CASSLRRGVFYEQYF.